Listed here are 8 T cell receptor beta chains from one sample, sequenced in a study of technical replicates of blood from a few donors. The assay was immunoSEQ multiplex PCR, and TCRdb's table has in-frame clones only and misses some. The sample lists tens of thousands of clones; roughly 98% were seen once. The sample consisted of T cells isolated from PBMCs. These receptors came from a human donor in good health.

This chain connects TRBV7-6 to TRBJ2-1; a possible D gene is TRBD2 (7 bases). Germline lookup yields CDR1 SGHVS and CDR2 FNYEAQ. The CDR3 sequence is 15 residues long. Trimming cost V 2 bases and J 4 bases, with 12 bases left between them. CDR3 nucleotide sequence: TGTGCCAGCAGCTTAAGGGAGGGGGGATACAATGAGCAGTTCTTC. It yields the protein CASSLREGGYNEQFF. Filled out from reference TRBV7-6 and TRBJ2-1, the complete variable domain reads GAGVSQSPRYKVTKRGQDVALRCDPISGHVSLYWYRQALGQGPEFLTYFNYEAQQDKSGLPNDRFSAERPEGSISTLTIQRTEQRDSAMYRCASSLREGGYNEQFFGPGTRLTVL.

The sample holds one count of this clone. This chain joins TRBV19 and TRBJ2-2; 7 bases match TRBD2. The V gene's germline CDR1 is LNHDA and CDR2 SQIVND (reference sequence). The CDR3 sequence is 16 residues long. J gave up 2 bases and V 3 bases, and 6 bases lay outside the gene matches. In nucleotides, the CDR3 is TGTGCCAGTAGTATTGGGACTATCATCAACACCGGGGAGCTGTTTTTT. Amino acids: CASSIGTIINTGELFF.

The gene calls are TRBV5-6 and TRBJ2-7; weak D call: TRBD1 (6 bases). In germline, CDR1 is SGHDT, CDR2 YYEEEE. The CDR3 has 14 amino acids. Trimming cost V 7 bases and J 9 bases, with 23 bases left between them. The CDR3 bases are TGTGCCAGCGTCCAGGGGTGGGACCCCGTTAGGCAGTACTTC. Protein: CASVQGWDPVRQYF.

The rearrangement joins TRBV7-9 to TRBJ1-5, with 9 bases lining up with TRBD1. Germline CDR1 is SEHNR and CDR2 is FQNEAQ (reference sequence). J was trimmed by 2 bases and V by 5 bases; bases with no gene match: 1. This CDR3 is 14 amino acids long. CDR3 sequence (DNA): TGTGCCAGCAGCCGGACAGGGGGCAATCAGCCCCAGCATTTT. It is translated as CASSRTGGNQPQHF.

This clone occurred once. The chain has TRBV6-1 and TRBJ2-4; D ambiguous. The germline CDR1 and CDR2 sequences are MNHNS and SASEGT. The CDR3 runs 15 residues. Trimming pared 6 bases from V and 4 bases from J, leaving 16 bases between. The chain's CDR3 is CASRILEAKKNIQYF. The CDR3 DNA is TGTGCCAGCAGGATCCTAGAGGCTAAAAAAAACATTCAGTACTTC.

The rearrangement uses TRBV9 and TRBJ2-2; maybe TRBD2 (5 bases). The germline CDR1 and CDR2 sequences are SGDLS and YYNGEE. CDR3 length: 14 amino acids. The V end lost 0 bases, the J end lost 5 bases, and 8 bases lay between the germline ends. The CDR3 here is CASSVATGTGELFF. The DNA for the CDR3 is TGTGCCAGCAGCGTAGCTACGGGGACCGGGGAGCTGTTTTTT.

The chain has TRBV28 and TRBJ2-7; 8 bases match TRBD1. Germline CDR1 reads MDHEN; CDR2 reads SYDVKM. Losses at the gene ends were 5 bases for V and 1 base for J; bases not matched to a gene: 10. The CDR3 contains 16 residues. The CDR3 region has the DNA TGTGCCAGCAGTCCCAACCCGGGACAGGCTTCCTACGAGCAGTACTTC. It is translated as CASSPNPGQASYEQYF.

The table lists this clone with a few counts. V usage is TRBV2 and J usage is TRBJ1-6; D uncertain. V was clipped by 7 bases and J by 6 bases, with 13 bases between them. The CDR3 length is 14 residues. Germline V gives CDR1 SNHLY, CDR2 FYNNEI. CDR3 loop: CASIPDTFNSPLHF. DNA of the CDR3: TGTGCCAGCATCCCCGACACTTTTAATTCACCCCTCCACTTT.